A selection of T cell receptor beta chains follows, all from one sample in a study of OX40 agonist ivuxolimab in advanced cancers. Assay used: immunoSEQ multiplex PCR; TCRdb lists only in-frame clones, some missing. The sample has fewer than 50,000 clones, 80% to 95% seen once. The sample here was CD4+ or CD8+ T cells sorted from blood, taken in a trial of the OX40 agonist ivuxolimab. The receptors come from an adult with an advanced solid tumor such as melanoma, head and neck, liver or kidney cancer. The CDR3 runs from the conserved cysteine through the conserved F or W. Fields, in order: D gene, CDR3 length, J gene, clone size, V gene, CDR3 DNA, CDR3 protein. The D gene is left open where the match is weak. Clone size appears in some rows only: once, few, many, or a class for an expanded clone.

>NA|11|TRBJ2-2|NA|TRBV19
TGTGCCAGCACATACACCGGGGAGCTGTTTTTT
CASTYTGELFF
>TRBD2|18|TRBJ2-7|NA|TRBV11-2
TGTGCCAGCAGCCCTCGCCCGGGGCCACAGCGGGATTTCTACGAGCAGTACTTC
CASSPRPGPQRDFYEQYF
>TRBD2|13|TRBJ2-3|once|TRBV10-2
TGCGCCAGTGAGCGGGAGTATGCAGATACGCAGTATTTT
CASEREYADTQYF
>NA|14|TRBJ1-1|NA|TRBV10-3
TGTGCCCACTCCCCAGGGAACATGAACACTGAAGCTTTCTTT
CAHSPGNMNTEAFF
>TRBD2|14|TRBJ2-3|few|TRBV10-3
TGTGCCATCAGGGGGACTAGCGGCACAGATACGCAGTATTTT
CAIRGTSGTDTQYF
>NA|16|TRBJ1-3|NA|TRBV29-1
TGCAGCGTTGAAGCGGACCGGGGGGGACTTGGAAACACCATATATTTT
CSVEADRGGLGNTIYF
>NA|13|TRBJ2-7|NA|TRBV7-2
TGTGCCAGCAGCTTAGACCCCTCCTACGAGCAGTACTTC
CASSLDPSYEQYF
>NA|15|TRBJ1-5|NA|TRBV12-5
TGTGCTAGTGGTTTAGCCGATATGGGCAATCAGCCCCAGCATTTT
CASGLADMGNQPQHF
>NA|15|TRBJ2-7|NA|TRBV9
TGTGCCAGCAGCGTATCCGTCGGGACTCTCTACGAGCAGTACTTC
CASSVSVGTLYEQYF
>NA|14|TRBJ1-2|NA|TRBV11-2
TGTGCCAGCAGCTTAGGGGGAACGTTCTATGGCTACACCTTC
CASSLGGTFYGYTF
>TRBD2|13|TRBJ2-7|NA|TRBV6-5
TGTGCCAGCAGTTACAGCGGGAGTTACGAGCAGTACTTC
CASSYSGSYEQYF
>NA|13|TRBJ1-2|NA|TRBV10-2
TGCGCCAGCAGCCAGGGGACTAACTATGGCTACACCTTC
CASSQGTNYGYTF
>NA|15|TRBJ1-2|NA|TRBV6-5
TGTGCCAGCAGTTACGATTGGGGGTCTAACTATGGCTACACCTTC
CASSYDWGSNYGYTF
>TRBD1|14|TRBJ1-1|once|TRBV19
TGTGCCAGTAGCTGGGGGACAGCGAACACTGAAGCTTTCTTT
CASSWGTANTEAFF
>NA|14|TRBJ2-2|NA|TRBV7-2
TGTGCCAGCAGCTTAGGAGGGTACACCGGGGAGCTGTTTTTT
CASSLGGYTGELFF
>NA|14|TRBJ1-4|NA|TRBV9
TGTGCCAGCAGCGTAGGGGCCAGAGAGGAAAAACTGTTTTTT
CASSVGAREEKLFF
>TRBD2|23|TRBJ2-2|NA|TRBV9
TGTGCCAGCAGCGTAGTCCCCATCTCTAGCGGAAACCTCCCCAGTCCTAACACCGGGGAGCTGTTTTTT
CASSVVPISSGNLPSPNTGELFF
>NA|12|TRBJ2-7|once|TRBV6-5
TGTGCCACCCGACAGACCGACTACGAGCAGTACTTC
CATRQTDYEQYF
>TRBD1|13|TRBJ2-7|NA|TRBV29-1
TGCAGCGTTGAGTCCGACAGGGACTACGAGCAGTACTTC
CSVESDRDYEQYF
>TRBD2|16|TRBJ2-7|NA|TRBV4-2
TGTGCCAGCAGCCCTGGACTAGCGGGAGAGCCGCGCGAGCAGTACTTC
CASSPGLAGEPREQYF
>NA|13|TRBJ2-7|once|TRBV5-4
TGTGCCAGCAGCTTGGACTCGGACGGTGAGCAGTACTTC
CASSLDSDGEQYF
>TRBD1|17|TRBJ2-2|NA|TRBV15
TGTGCCACCAGCAGAGACACCGGGACAGCGAACACCGGGGAGCTGTTTTTT
CATSRDTGTANTGELFF
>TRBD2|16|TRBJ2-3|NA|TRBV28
TGTGCCAGCAGTTTGATCTTAGCGGGAGTGACGGATACGCAGTATTTT
CASSLILAGVTDTQYF
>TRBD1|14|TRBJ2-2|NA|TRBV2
TGTGCCACGGACAGGGGGCGGGTAACCGGGGAGCTGTTTTTT
CATDRGRVTGELFF
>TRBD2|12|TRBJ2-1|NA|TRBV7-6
TGTGCCAGCCTTAGCGGGACGAATGTTCCGTTCTTC
CASLSGTNVPFF
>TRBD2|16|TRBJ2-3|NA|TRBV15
TGTGCCACCAGCAGAGAGGCTAGCGGGAGTACAGATACGCAGTATTTT
CATSREASGSTDTQYF
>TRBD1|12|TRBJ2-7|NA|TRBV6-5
TGTGCCAGCAGTAGGGACAGCTACGAGCAGTACTTC
CASSRDSYEQYF
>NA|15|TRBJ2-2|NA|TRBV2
TGTGCCAGCAGTGATGAAGCGGAGGGTCCCGGGGAGCTGTTTTTT
CASSDEAEGPGELFF
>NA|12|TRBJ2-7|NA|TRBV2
TGTGCCAGCAGCGCAGGGGTAGGCGAGCAGTACTTC
CASSAGVGEQYF
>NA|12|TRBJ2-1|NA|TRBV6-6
TGTGCCAGCAGCCGGCCGGGGAATGAGCAGTTCTTC
CASSRPGNEQFF
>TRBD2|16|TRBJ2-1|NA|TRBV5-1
TGCGCCAGCAGCTGGAGTCTAGCGGGATCCTACAATGAGCAGTTCTTC
CASSWSLAGSYNEQFF
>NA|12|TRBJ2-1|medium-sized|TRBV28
TGTGCCAGCACGGATTCCTACAATGAGCAGTTCTTC
CASTDSYNEQFF
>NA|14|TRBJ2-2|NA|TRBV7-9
TGTGCCAGCAGCACCGGGACAATCACCGGGGAGCTGTTTTTT
CASSTGTITGELFF
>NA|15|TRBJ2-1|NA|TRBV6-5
TGTTTCGTGCCAGCAGTTACGGAAGGCCACAATGAGCAGTTCTTC
CFVPAVTEGHNEQFF
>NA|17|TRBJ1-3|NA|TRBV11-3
TGTGCCAGCAGCCGATACGATGGGGAGAGCGACCTGAACACCATATATTTT
CASSRYDGESDLNTIYF
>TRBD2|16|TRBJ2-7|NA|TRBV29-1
TGCAGCGCAATGGGGGGGGAGGCAGGCGCCGGATACGAGCAGTACTTC
CSAMGGEAGAGYEQYF
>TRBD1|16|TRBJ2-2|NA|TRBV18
TGTGCCAGCTCCCCTTCGGACAGGGCCTCTACCGGGGAGCTGTTTTTT
CASSPSDRASTGELFF
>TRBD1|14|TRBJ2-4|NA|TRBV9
TGTGCCAGCAGCGTAGAGACAGGGGGGGACATTCAGTACTTC
CASSVETGGDIQYF
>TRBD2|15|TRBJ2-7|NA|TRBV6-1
TGTGCCAGCAGCGTAGCGTCTAGCGGGAGTAACGAGCAGTACTTC
CASSVASSGSNEQYF
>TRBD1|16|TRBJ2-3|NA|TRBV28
TGTGCCAGCAGTTTCGCGACAGGGTGGAGAGCAGATACGCAGTATTTT
CASSFATGWRADTQYF
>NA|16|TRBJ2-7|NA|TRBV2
TGTGCCAGCAGTGAACCGGGACTTAGGATATTCTACGAGCAGTACTTC
CASSEPGLRIFYEQYF
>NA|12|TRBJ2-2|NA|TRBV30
TGTGCCTGGGACGAGGGCACCGGGGAGCTGTTTTTT
CAWDEGTGELFF
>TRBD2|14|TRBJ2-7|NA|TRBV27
TGTGCCAGCAGTCCGAGCGGGATGGCTTACGAGCAGTACTTC
CASSPSGMAYEQYF
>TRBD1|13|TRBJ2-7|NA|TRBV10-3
TGTGCCATCAGTGTTGGGACAGCCGCCGAGCAGTACTTC
CAISVGTAAEQYF
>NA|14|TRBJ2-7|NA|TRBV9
TGTGCCAGCAGCGTAGGTCCAGATATCTACGAGCAGTACTTC
CASSVGPDIYEQYF
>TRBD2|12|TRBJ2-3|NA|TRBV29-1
TGCAGCGTTAGCGGGGGAACAGATACGCAGTATTTT
CSVSGGTDTQYF
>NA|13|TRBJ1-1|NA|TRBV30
TGTGCCTGGAGCACGGGGACGAACACTGAAGCTTTCTTT
CAWSTGTNTEAFF
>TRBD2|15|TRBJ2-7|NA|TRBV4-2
TGTGCCAGCAGCCGAGAACTAGCGGAAAACTACGAGCAGTACTTC
CASSRELAENYEQYF
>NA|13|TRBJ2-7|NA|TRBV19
TGTGCCAGTAGCGCGGGACGAACCTACGAGCAGTACTTC
CASSAGRTYEQYF
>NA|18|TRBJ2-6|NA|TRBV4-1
TGCGCCAGCAGCCAAGATTCGGTACAGGACAGAACTACCAACGTCCTGACTTTC
CASSQDSVQDRTTNVLTF
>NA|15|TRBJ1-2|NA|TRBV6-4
TGTGCCAGCAGAGAAGGAGTAGGAGTTAACTATGGCTACACCTTC
CASREGVGVNYGYTF
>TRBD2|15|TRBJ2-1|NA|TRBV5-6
TGTGCCAGCAGTTGGGCGGGACTAGACTACAATGAGCAGTTCTTC
CASSWAGLDYNEQFF
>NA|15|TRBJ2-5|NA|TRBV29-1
TGCAGCGTTGAAGTGAGGCCAGTCCGAGGGGAGACCCAGTACTTC
CSVEVRPVRGETQYF
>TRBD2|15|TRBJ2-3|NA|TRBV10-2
TGCGCCAGCACACTAGCGGGAGGGCCGGCAGATACGCAGTATTTT
CASTLAGGPADTQYF
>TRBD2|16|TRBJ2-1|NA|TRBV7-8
TGTGCCAGCAGCCCTCTACTAGCGGGGGGCTACAATGAGCAGTTCTTC
CASSPLLAGGYNEQFF
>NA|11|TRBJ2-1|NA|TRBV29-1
TGCAGCGTTGTATTCCGCAATGAGCAGTTCTTC
CSVVFRNEQFF
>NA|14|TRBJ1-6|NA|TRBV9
TGTGCCAGCAGCGTAGGAACCGCAGGCTCACCCCTCCACTTT
CASSVGTAGSPLHF